The T cell receptor (beta chain) under discussion was sequenced for a study of blood T cell repertoires in COVID-19 (TCRdb year 2020). With respect to the entire study: Samples from collaborators originated in the United States, Italy and Spain and spanned both the acute and convalescent phases of COVID-19. Where available, HLA class I and class II types were taken from metadata supplied by the sample provider and were not determined by assay-based typing. Subjects who had been exposed to COVID-19, were actively infected with it, or had recovered from it provided the deeply sampled blood TCRbeta repertoires that made up the dataset. The sample metadata nearly always contained a de-identified subject ID, COVID-19 status, age in years and sex. Samples came from the ongoing ImmuneRACE study (first 160 participants) plus 1,254 subjects from 6 global collaborators. A freely available public database, intended as a resource for researchers studying the immune response to SARS-CoV-2, is where the repertoires were released. The material from the prospective study consisted of cDNA or gDNA derived from T cells, B-cell-depleted T cells, or PBMCs. Broader findings and caveats from the paper: The amount of clinical and demographic metadata varied by source and participant and was provided uncurated.

The cysteine opens and the phenylalanine closes a CDR3 of 13 amino acids. Solely the CDR3 DNA is kept, with 39 bases framed from the first base. CDR1 and CDR2 (SGHDT, YYEEEE) derive from the germline V gene. V was cut back by 0 bases and J by 2 bases, leaving a gap of 5 bases between them. The immunoSEQ Assay, a bias-controlled multiplex PCR, was used to amplify TCRbeta CDR3 regions from genomic DNA. As for the original processing: Within the assay, amplification of reference gene primers was used to estimate how many nucleated cells each sample contained. To quantify the absolute abundance of each unique TCRbeta CDR3 rearrangement, sequence reads were collapsed and filtered. For each sample, productive Simpson clonality was calculated by taking the square root of Simpson's diversity index across productive rearrangements. Imported from immuneACCESS, the table was reduced by TCRdb to in-frame sequences with V and J called. These copies leave out some clones; in studies compared against another copy, an unresolved V gene accounts for under half, and the cause of the remainder is not known. From that table come the V and J calls and clone size; the DNA was used to work out D and trimming. A total of 250,000 to 300,000 clones appear in this sample, under 95% of them only once. The ten largest clones capture approximately 2.4% of the sample.

In the prospective study, participants were about 18 to 100 years old, resided in about two dozen geographic areas of the United States, and were enrolled through a virtual design. Cohort assignment in the prospective study relied on participant-reported clinical history from a screening survey and a study questionnaire. In the prospective study, whole blood, serum and a nasopharyngeal or oropharyngeal swab were collected from each participant by mobile phlebotomists. Over a 2-month period, participants in the prospective study had the option of providing additional blood draws and questionnaires. Blood samples from the prospective study were shipped frozen or at room temperature prior to DNA extraction. This clone was picked up one time. Its recognized antigen is unknown. No base qualities exist here, and no much larger clone lies one base off it.

What was sequenced was PBMCs or T cells enriched from blood (not recorded which). This sequence originates from a woman aged 40 to 50 with acute COVID-19. Recombination linked TRBV5-6 to TRBJ2-5, with a tentative D gene TRBD1 over 5 matching bases. The nucleotide sequence reads as follows: TGTGCCAGCAGCTTGGGGACACAAGAGACCCAGTACTTC. It translates as CASSLGTQETQYF.